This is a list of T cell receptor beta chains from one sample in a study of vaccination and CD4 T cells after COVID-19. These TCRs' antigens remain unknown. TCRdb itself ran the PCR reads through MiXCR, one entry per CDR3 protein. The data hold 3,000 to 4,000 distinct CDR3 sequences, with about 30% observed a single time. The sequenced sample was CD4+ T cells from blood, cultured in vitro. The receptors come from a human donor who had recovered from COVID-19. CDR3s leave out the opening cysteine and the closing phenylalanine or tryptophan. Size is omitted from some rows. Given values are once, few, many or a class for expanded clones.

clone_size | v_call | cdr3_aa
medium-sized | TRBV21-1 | ASSKVPSGGIKQETQY
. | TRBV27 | ASSKRGAGHQPQH
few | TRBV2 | ASRGQGGSPLH
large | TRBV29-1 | SVGEGTDTQY
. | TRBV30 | ACLPLGFPYGYT
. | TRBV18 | ASSSEGQKTEAF
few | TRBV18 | ASSLTGLEETQY
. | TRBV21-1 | ASKRGNTEAF
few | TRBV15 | ATSSKGSNQPQH
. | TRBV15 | ATSSPGTATYEQY
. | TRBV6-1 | ASSGTLTGEQF
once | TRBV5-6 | ASSLLAGVQETQY
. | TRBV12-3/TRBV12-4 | ASSFGGRAEAF
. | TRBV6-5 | ASSHSPRGNYGYT
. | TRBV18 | ASSPTGGDSPLH